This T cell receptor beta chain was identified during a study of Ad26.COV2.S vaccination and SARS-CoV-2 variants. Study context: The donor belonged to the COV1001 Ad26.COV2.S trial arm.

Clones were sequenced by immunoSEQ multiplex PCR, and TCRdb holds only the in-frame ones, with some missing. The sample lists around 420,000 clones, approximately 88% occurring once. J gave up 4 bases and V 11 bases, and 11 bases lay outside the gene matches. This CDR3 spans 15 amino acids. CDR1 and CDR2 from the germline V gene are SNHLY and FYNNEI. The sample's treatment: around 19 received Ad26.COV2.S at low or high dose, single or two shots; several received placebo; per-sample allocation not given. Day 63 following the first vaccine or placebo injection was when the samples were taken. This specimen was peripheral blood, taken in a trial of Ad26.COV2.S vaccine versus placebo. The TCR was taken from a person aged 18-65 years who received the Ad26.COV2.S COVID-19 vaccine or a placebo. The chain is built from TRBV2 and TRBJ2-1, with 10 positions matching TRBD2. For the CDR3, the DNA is TGTGCCGACCGCACTACTAGCGGGGTTTACAATGAGCAGTTCTTC. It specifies CADRTTSGVYNEQFF.